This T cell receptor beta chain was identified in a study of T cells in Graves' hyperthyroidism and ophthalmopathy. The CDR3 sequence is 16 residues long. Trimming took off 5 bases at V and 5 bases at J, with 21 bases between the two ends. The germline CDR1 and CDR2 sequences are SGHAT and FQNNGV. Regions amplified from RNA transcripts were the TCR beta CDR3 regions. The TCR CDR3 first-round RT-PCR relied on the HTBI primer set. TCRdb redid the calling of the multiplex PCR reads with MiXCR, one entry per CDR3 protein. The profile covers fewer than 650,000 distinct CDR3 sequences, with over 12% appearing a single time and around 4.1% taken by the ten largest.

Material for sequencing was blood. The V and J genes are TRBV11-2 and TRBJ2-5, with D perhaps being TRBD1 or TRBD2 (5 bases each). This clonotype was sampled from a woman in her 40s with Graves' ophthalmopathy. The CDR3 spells CASSQGVGLLGETQYF. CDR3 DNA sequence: TGTGCCAGCAGCCAGGGAGTGGGGTTACTGGGGGAGACCCAGTACTTC.